What follows are 30 T cell receptor beta chains derived from one specimen sequenced in a study of blood T cell repertoires in COVID-19 (TCRdb year 2020). Library prep was done by the immunoSEQ multiplex PCR assay. TCRdb mirrors the immuneACCESS table, restricted to in-frame sequences. Some clones are absent from its copies; in checked studies, under half trace to an unresolved V gene, and the reason for the others is unknown. In this sample the table shows fewer than 85,000 clones, roughly 89% of which occur a single time. The ten largest clones add up to approximately 4.5% of the sample. The sequenced sample was peripheral blood. All receptors derive from a man aged 45-60 years with active COVID-19.

This clone was counted between two and nine times. V usage is TRBV28 and J usage is TRBJ1-1; D uncertain. CDR3 length: 13 residues. Germline loops: CDR1 MDHEN, CDR2 SYDVKM. V was clipped by 5 bases and J by 3 bases, with 10 bases between them. CDR3 DNA: TGTGCCAGCAGTCCCACTAGGGACACTGAAGCTTTCTTT. Translated, it gives CASSPTRDTEAFF. Based on the CDR3 plus reference TRBV28 and TRBJ1-1, the full variable domain is DVKVTQSSRYLVKRTGEKVFLECVQDMDHENMFWYRQDPGLGLRLIYFSYDVKMKEKGDIPEGYSVSREKKERFSLILESASTNQTSMYLCASSPTRDTEAFFGQGTRLTVV.

This chain joins TRBV6-4 and TRBJ2-3; tentative D call: TRBD2 (6 bases). In germline, CDR1 is MRHNA, CDR2 SNTAGT. CDR3 size: 15 residues. Trimming stripped 6 bases from V and 0 bases from J, with 13 bases between. CDR3 protein: CASSPLASSTDTQYF. The CDR3 nucleotides read TGTGCCAGCAGCCCCCTAGCGTCTAGCACAGATACGCAGTATTTT.

V usage is TRBV24-1 and J usage is TRBJ2-2; 7 nucleotides agree with TRBD2. Losses at the gene ends were 9 bases for V and 4 bases for J; bases not matched to a gene: 10. This CDR3 region has 15 residues. From germline, CDR1 is KGHDR and CDR2 SFDVKD. CDR3 DNA sequence: TGTGCCACCGGGAGGGGATGGCTGCGCACCGGGGAGCTGTTTTTT. Its translation: CATGRGWLRTGELFF.

V and J are TRBV9 and TRBJ2-2; 8 bases align to TRBD2. CDR1 and CDR2 (germline): SGDLS, YYNGEE. The J segment lost 3 bases and the V segment lost 8 bases, leaving 9 bases of the junction unmatched. The CDR3 covers 15 residues. The CDR3 is CASLEREGDTGELFF. The DNA for the CDR3 is TGTGCCAGTCTAGAACGGGAGGGAGACACCGGGGAGCTGTTTTTT. The full variable domain, its missing parts supplied by reference TRBV9 and TRBJ2-2, is DSGVTQTPKHLITATGQRVTLRCSPRSGDLSVYWYQQSLDQGLQFLIQYYNGEERAKGNILERFSAQQFPDLHSELNLSSLELGDSALYFCASLEREGDTGELFFGEGSRLTVL.

Here the CDR3 reads CASSENRVEETQYF. The CDR3 DNA follows: TGTGCCAGCAGTGAAAACAGGGTGGAAGAGACCCAGTACTTC. The V gene is TRBV6-1, the J gene TRBJ2-5, with a weak D call TRBD1 (6 bases). The V and J ends lost 2 bases and 3 bases respectively, with 10 bases between them. Germline-derived CDR1 and CDR2 are MNHNS and SASEGT. This CDR3 has 14 amino acids.

The chain has TRBV29-1 and TRBJ2-3, with 9 bases aligning to TRBD2. V shed 8 bases and J 2 bases; nucleotides not matched to a gene: 20. Germline-derived CDR1 and CDR2 are SQVTM and ANQGSEA. CDR3 size: 18 residues. The CDR3 sequence is CSSMPRGGLAGITDTQYF. The CDR3 region has the DNA TGCAGCTCAATGCCTCGTGGGGGCCTAGCGGGGATCACAGATACGCAGTATTTT.

This sequence joins TRBV6-6 and TRBJ2-2, with TRBD2 matching over 11 bases. Germline CDR1 is MNHNY and CDR2 is SVGAGI (reference sequence). This CDR3 region has 15 residues. V lost 7 bases and J lost 7; bases outside the gene matches: 8. The CDR3 reads CASTTSGMSGGELFF. The CDR3 nucleotides are TGTGCCAGCACGACTAGCGGGATGAGTGGCGGGGAGCTGTTTTTT.

The CDR3 sequence: CASSSRDRGYEQYF. The CDR3 DNA sequence: TGTGCCAGCAGTTCCCGGGACAGGGGCTACGAGCAGTACTTC. The chain links TRBV28 to TRBJ2-7, with 10 bases aligning to TRBD1. V trimming: 4 bases; J trimming: 3 bases; junction bases outside the gene matches: 3. CDR1 MDHEN and CDR2 SYDVKM come from the germline V gene. The CDR3 is made up of 14 amino acids.

The chain joins TRBV15 to TRBJ2-5; tentatively, D is TRBD2 (5 bases). Between the trimmed V and J ends, which lost 3 bases and 6 bases, there was a span of 20 bases. This CDR3 is 16 amino acids long. Germline-derived CDR1 and CDR2 are LNHNV and YYDKDF (reference sequence). The CDR3 coding sequence is TGTGCCACCAGCAGCCGACGGGGATACGAATTACAGACCCAGTACTTC. This codes for CATSSRRGYELQTQYF.

V usage is TRBV19 and J usage is TRBJ2-2; 8 nucleotides line up with TRBD2. In germline, CDR1 is LNHDA, CDR2 SQIVND (reference sequence). With 6 bases clipped from V and 2 bases from J, the junction kept 5 bases outside the gene matches. This CDR3 is 15 amino acids long. CDR3: CASRRTSSNTGELFF. The CDR3 nucleotides read TGTGCCAGTAGGAGGACTAGCAGTAACACCGGGGAGCTGTTTTTT.

The chain has TRBV25-1 and TRBJ2-2, with 11 bases that match TRBD1. Germline assignment: CDR1 MGHDK and CDR2 SYGVNS. The junction had 7 bases not matched to a gene; V was cut back by 5 bases and J by 5 bases. This CDR3 region has 16 residues. CDR3 DNA sequence: TGTGCCAGCAGTCCACGCGGGACAGGGGGGACCGGGGAGCTGTTTTTT. This codes for CASSPRGTGGTGELFF.

The chain couples TRBV6-5 to TRBJ2-7; TRBD2 is a possible D gene (5 bases). The V end lost 11 bases, the J end lost 2 bases, and 16 bases lay between the germline ends. Germline lookup yields CDR1 MNHEY and CDR2 SVGAGI. This CDR3 spans 13 amino acids. This chain's CDR3 is CAAQFGETYEQYF. The CDR3 DNA reads as TGTGCCGCTCAATTTGGGGAGACCTACGAGCAGTACTTC.

The V call is TRBV28, the J call TRBJ2-2, with 7 bases that match TRBD1. CDR1 MDHEN and CDR2 SYDVKM come from the germline V gene. V lost 6 bases, J lost 8 bases, and 15 bases stayed unmatched. This CDR3 has 16 residues. In DNA form, the CDR3 reads TGTGCCAGCAGAAGCGACAGGGTTTTTCTTTCGGGGGAGCTGTTTTTT. Its protein is CASRSDRVFLSGELFF. Filled out from reference TRBV28 and TRBJ2-2, the complete variable domain reads DVKVTQSSRYLVKRTGEKVFLECVQDMDHENMFWYRQDPGLGLRLIYFSYDVKMKEKGDIPEGYSVSREKKERFSLILESASTNQTSMYLCASRSDRVFLSGELFFGEGSRLTVL.

The CDR3 here is CASSYGGTNTDTQYF. DNA for the CDR3: TGTGCCAGCAGTTACGGGGGGACGAACACAGATACGCAGTATTTT. V is TRBV6-5 and J is TRBJ2-3; a possible D gene is TRBD2 (6 bases). Germline CDR1 and CDR2: MNHEY and SVGAGI. Trimming cost V 2 bases and J 2 bases, with 11 bases left between them. This CDR3 is built from 15 residues.

The chain uses TRBV10-3 and TRBJ2-7; 8 positions match TRBD1. Germline V lookup: CDR1 ENHRY, CDR2 SYGVKD. V gave up 10 bases and J gave up 4 bases; unmatched junction bases: 12. This CDR3 comprises 14 residues. The CDR3 bases are TGTGCCACCGAGAACAGGGACAGGTCTTACGAGCAGTACTTC. Protein: CATENRDRSYEQYF.

This clone was found once. The chain uses TRBV10-1 and TRBJ2-3; D is ambiguous. CDR3 length: 15 residues. Trimming shortened V by 3 bases and J by 6 bases, and 16 bases separated the two germline ends. CDR1 is WNHNN, CDR2 SYGVQD, per germline (reference sequence). CDR3 loop: CASSESHSTLDTQYF. Written as DNA, the CDR3 is TGCGCCAGCAGTGAAAGTCACAGCACCCTGGATACGCAGTATTTT.

The V gene is TRBV11-3, the J gene TRBJ2-3; the match to TRBD2 covers 7 bases. This CDR3 is built from 16 residues. CDR1 is SGHNT and CDR2 is YENEEA in the germline V gene. The V gene end was trimmed by 2 bases and the J gene end by 0 bases; junction bases not matched to a gene: 5. The CDR3 spells CASSLWEGPSTDTQYF. As DNA, the CDR3 is TGTGCCAGCAGCTTATGGGAGGGGCCCAGCACAGATACGCAGTATTTT.

The V gene is TRBV12-3 or TRBV12-4, the J gene TRBJ1-5; D is perhaps TRBD1 (5 bases). The V end lost 7 bases, the J end lost 7 bases, and 11 bases lay between the germline ends. CDR3 size: 12 residues. This chain's CDR3 is CASTLGGQPQHF. For the CDR3, the DNA is TGTGCCAGCACCTTGGGGGGGCAGCCCCAGCATTTT.

This clone occurred once. The V and J genes are TRBV6-6 and TRBJ2-7, with a tentative D call TRBD1 (5 bases). CDR1 is MNHNY and CDR2 is SVGAGI in the germline V gene (reference sequence). The CDR3 extends over 15 amino acids. V dropped 0 bases and J dropped 2 bases, with 11 bases sitting between them. CDR3 sequence (DNA): TGTGCCAGCAGTTACTCGGCGACGGACACCTACGAGCAGTACTTC. Residues: CASSYSATDTYEQYF.

The chain uses TRBV21-1 and TRBJ2-3; whether TRBD2, the table's D call, matches the DNA was not checked. TRBV21-1 is a recognized pseudogene. The length of the CDR3 is 23 residues. CDR3 DNA: TGTGCCAGCAGCAAAGGGGGGGGCGTTACGGCAGGACTAGCGGATTCCTCACCAGATACGCAGTATTTT. Protein product: CASSKGGGVTAGLADSSPDTQYF.

This chain uses TRBV3-1 (or the pseudogene TRBV3-2) with TRBJ2-1, with TRBD2 matching over 15 bases. Trimming cost V 1 base and J 7 bases; bases outside gene matches: 5. The length of the CDR3 is 17 residues. Germline CDR1 is LGHDT and CDR2 is YNNKEL (reference sequence). The CDR3 region has the DNA TGTGCCAGCAGCCAAGCCCGGACTAGCGGGAGGGGGAATGAGCAGTTCTTC. This sequence encodes CASSQARTSGRGNEQFF.

The chain uses TRBV5-8 and TRBJ1-2, with TRBD1 as a possible D gene (6 bases). CDR1 is SGHTS and CDR2 is YDEGEE in the germline V gene. The CDR3 has 12 residues. Trimming pared 2 bases from V and 5 bases from J, leaving 7 bases between. The CDR3 spells CASSFRGYGYTF. In nucleotides, the CDR3 is TGTGCCAGCAGCTTTAGGGGGTATGGCTACACCTTC.

V is TRBV5-5 and J is TRBJ1-2, with D possibly matching TRBD1 (6 bases). Trimming stripped 2 bases from V and 1 base from J, with 6 bases between. The CDR3 is 13 amino acids. Germline CDR1 reads SGHKS; CDR2 reads YYEKEE (reference sequence). CDR3 nucleotides: TGTGCCAGCAGCTTAGGGGGTAACTATGGCTACACCTTC. Protein sequence: CASSLGGNYGYTF.

This chain joins TRBV29-1 and TRBJ1-2, with 11 nucleotides matching TRBD1. The CDR3 is 14 residues long. CDR1 and CDR2 from the germline V gene are SQVTM and ANQGSEA. The trim removed 8 bases at V and 2 bases at J, leaving 7 bases unmatched. This CDR3 reads CSTWDRGLNYGYTF. The DNA of the CDR3 is TGCAGCACCTGGGACAGGGGGTTAAACTATGGCTACACCTTC.

J is TRBJ2-7 and V is TRBV11-2; 7 nucleotides agree with TRBD1. Looked up from germline, CDR1 is SGHAT and CDR2 is FQNNGV. After removal of 4 bases from V and 8 bases from J, the junction contained 20 bases not matched to a gene. The CDR3 consists of 17 residues. The CDR3 DNA reads TGTGCCAGCAGCTCCCTCAGGGACAGCGAGTGGTCCAGGCAGCAGTACTTC. It encodes CASSSLRDSEWSRQQYF.

This chain connects TRBV6-5 to TRBJ1-6, with D maybe TRBD1 (6 bases). This CDR3 region has 15 residues. V lost 6 bases and J 2 bases, leaving 11 bases between the germline ends. Germline V gives CDR1 MNHEY, CDR2 SVGAGI. The CDR3 is CASRAGDTYNSPLHF. In DNA form, the CDR3 reads TGTGCCAGCAGGGCCGGGGACACCTATAATTCACCCCTCCACTTT.

The V call is TRBV7-8, the J call TRBJ2-7; 8 nucleotides align to TRBD1. CDR3 size: 13 residues. Germline loops: CDR1 SGHVS, CDR2 FQNEAQ. Trimming at V came to 6 bases and at J to 7 bases, leaving 8 bases not matched to a gene. CDR3 protein: CASRNHRGFEQYF. CDR3 nucleotide sequence: TGTGCCAGCAGAAACCACAGGGGGTTTGAGCAGTACTTC.

The rearrangement uses TRBV2 and TRBJ2-1; D is perhaps TRBD2 (6 bases). CDR1 SNHLY and CDR2 FYNNEI come from the germline V gene. Trimming took 2 bases from V and 9 from J, leaving 8 bases between them. CDR3 length: 12 amino acids. The CDR3 here is CASSEWRGEQFF. DNA of the CDR3: TGTGCCAGCAGTGAATGGAGGGGTGAGCAGTTCTTC.

The rearrangement uses TRBV18 and TRBJ1-2; D is ambiguous. The CDR3 runs 13 residues. Germline CDR1 KGHSH, CDR2 LQKENI. Trimming left V 1 base short and J 5 bases short, with 8 bases between. CDR3: CASSPQSGYGYTF. The DNA for the CDR3 is TGTGCCAGCTCACCACAATCGGGGTATGGCTACACCTTC.

The chain is built from TRBV6-2 or TRBV6-3 and TRBJ2-7, with D unclear. Germline CDR1 is MNHEY and CDR2 is SVGEGT. This CDR3 is built from 13 residues. Trimming shortened V by 2 bases and J by 6 bases, and 11 bases separated the two germline ends. The CDR3 loop is CASSYPLAPEQYF. The CDR3 nucleotides read TGTGCCAGCAGTTACCCTTTGGCCCCCGAGCAGTACTTC.